Below, 5 T cell receptor beta chains from the same sample are listed, as sequenced in a study of blood T cell repertoires in COVID-19. Method: immunoSEQ multiplex PCR; TCRdb's copy keeps in-frame clones and lacks some. The table lists just over 300,000 clones, roughly 90% of them singletons. The sample comprised peripheral blood. The receptors were sampled from a woman in her 30s with COVID-19, enrolled during active disease.

The chain employs TRBV2 and TRBJ1-4; 11 bases map to TRBD1. This CDR3 has 14 residues. The germline CDR1 and CDR2 sequences are SNHLY and FYNNEI. V shed 9 bases and J 10 bases; nucleotides not matched to a gene: 10. CDR3 in amino acids: CASHRGQGVGKLFF. DNA of the CDR3: TGTGCCAGTCATCGGGGACAGGGGGTCGGAAAACTGTTTTTT.

This chain links TRBV3-1 (or the pseudogene TRBV3-2) with TRBJ2-5; 14 bases map to TRBD2. With 1 base clipped from V and 6 bases from J, the junction kept 4 bases outside the gene matches. CDR1 is LGHDT, CDR2 YNNKEL, per germline (reference sequence). This CDR3 is 16 amino acids long. The CDR3 region is CASSQGTSGGLKTQYF. The CDR3 DNA reads as TGTGCCAGCAGCCAAGGGACTAGCGGGGGGTTGAAGACCCAGTACTTC.

The rearrangement joins TRBV9 to TRBJ2-3; 10 bases match TRBD2. V lost 3 bases to trimming and J lost 5 bases; unmatched junction nucleotides: 15. Germline V CDR1 and CDR2: SGDLS, YYNGEE. This CDR3 is built from 18 residues. CDR3 sequence (DNA): TGTGCCAGCAGCGCCCGAAGGATAGCGGGGGGTCTGGTAGATACGCAGTATTTT. Its protein product is CASSARRIAGGLVDTQYF. The full variable domain, with the rest looked up from reference TRBV9 and TRBJ2-3, is DSGVTQTPKHLITATGQRVTLRCSPRSGDLSVYWYQQSLDQGLQFLIQYYNGEERAKGNILERFSAQQFPDLHSELNLSSLELGDSALYFCASSARRIAGGLVDTQYFGPGTRLTVL.

This chain uses TRBV30 with TRBJ1-1; no reliable D call. The germline V gene has CDR1 GTSNPN and CDR2 SVGIG (reference sequence). Trimming stripped 2 bases from V and 3 bases from J, with 7 bases between. This CDR3 spans 12 amino acids. CDR3 sequence (DNA): TGTGCCTGGAGTTCCGAGGACACTGAAGCTTTCTTT. This translates into CAWSSEDTEAFF.

This clone appeared once. The CDR3 is CASSTGTGYGYTF. The CDR3 nucleotides are TGTGCCAGCAGCACCGGGACAGGGTACGGCTACACCTTC. The rearrangement uses TRBV7-6 and TRBJ1-2, with 9 nucleotides matching TRBD1. Germline CDR1 SGHVS, CDR2 FNYEAQ. J gave up 8 bases and V 5 bases, and 6 bases lay outside the gene matches. CDR3 size: 13 residues.